Below, one TCR beta chain is given with its context. The record originates from a study of T cells after yellow fever vaccination. Germline V gene sequence: CDR1 SEHNR, CDR2 FQNEAQ (reference sequence). The CDR3 has 16 amino acids. J gave up 6 bases and V 4 bases, and 11 bases lay outside the gene matches. UMIs were added to TCR cDNA along with a universal primer site when it was made by 5'RACE template switching. TCRdb independently ran MiXCR on the 5' RACE reads; one entry per CDR3 protein. This sample yields roughly 330,000 distinct CDR3 sequences, of which roughly 7% are seen a single time; 15% to 20% belongs to the top ten.

The specimen comprised PBMCs, sampled about 41 days after the first yellow fever vaccination. The sequence was obtained from a man between 18 and 35 years old who received the YFV17D yellow fever vaccine. The rearrangement joins TRBV7-9 to TRBJ1-5; 8 bases align to TRBD1. CDR3 in amino acids: CASSSSDRGISQPQHF. In nucleotides, the CDR3 is TGTGCCAGCAGCTCCTCCGACAGGGGCATTTCTCAGCCCCAGCATTTT. Filled out from reference TRBV7-9 and TRBJ1-5, the complete variable domain reads DTGVSQNPRHKITKRGQNVTFRCDPISEHNRLYWYRQTLGQGPEFLTYFQNEAQLEKSRLLSDRFSAERPKGSFSTLEIQRTEQGDSAMYLCASSSSDRGISQPQHFGDGTRLSIL.